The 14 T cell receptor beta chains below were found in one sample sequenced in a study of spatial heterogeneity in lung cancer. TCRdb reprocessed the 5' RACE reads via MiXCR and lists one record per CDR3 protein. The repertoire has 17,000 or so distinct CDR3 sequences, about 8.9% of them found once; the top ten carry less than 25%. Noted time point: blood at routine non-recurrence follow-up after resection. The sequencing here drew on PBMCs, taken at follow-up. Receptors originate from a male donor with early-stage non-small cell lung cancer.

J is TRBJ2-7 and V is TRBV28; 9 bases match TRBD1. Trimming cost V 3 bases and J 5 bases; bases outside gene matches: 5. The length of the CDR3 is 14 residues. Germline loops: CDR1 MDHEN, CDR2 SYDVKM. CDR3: CASSFGDRVHEQYF. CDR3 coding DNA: TGTGCCAGCAGTTTCGGGGACAGGGTCCACGAGCAGTACTTC.

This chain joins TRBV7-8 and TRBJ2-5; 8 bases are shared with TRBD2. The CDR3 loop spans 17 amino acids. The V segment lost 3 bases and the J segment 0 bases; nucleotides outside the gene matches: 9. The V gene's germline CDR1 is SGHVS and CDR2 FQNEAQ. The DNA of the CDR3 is TGTGCCAGCAGCTTTCCTGATAGCGGGGTAAACCAAGAGACCCAGTACTTC. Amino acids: CASSFPDSGVNQETQYF.

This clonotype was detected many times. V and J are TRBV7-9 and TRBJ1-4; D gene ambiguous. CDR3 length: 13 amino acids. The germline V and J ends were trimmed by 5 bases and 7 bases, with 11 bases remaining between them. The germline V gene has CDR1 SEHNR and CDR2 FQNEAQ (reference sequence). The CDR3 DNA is TGTGCCAGCAGCCCAAGTACTTTTGAAAAACTGTTTTTT. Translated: CASSPSTFEKLFF.

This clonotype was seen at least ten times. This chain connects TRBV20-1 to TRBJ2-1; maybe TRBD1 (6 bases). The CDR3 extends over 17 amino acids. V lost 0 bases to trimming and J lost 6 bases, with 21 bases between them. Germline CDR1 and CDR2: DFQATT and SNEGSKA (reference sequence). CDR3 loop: CSARDVKKGQGSNEQFF. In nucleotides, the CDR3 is TGCAGTGCTAGAGATGTGAAAAAAGGGCAGGGGTCCAATGAGCAGTTCTTC.

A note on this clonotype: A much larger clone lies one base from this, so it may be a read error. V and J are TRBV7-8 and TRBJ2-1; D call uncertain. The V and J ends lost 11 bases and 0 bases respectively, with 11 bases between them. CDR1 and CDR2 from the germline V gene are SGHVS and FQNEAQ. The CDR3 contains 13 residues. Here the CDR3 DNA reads TGTGCCTCTACTCCTAGCTCCTACAATGAGCAGTTCTTC. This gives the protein CASTPSSYNEQFF.

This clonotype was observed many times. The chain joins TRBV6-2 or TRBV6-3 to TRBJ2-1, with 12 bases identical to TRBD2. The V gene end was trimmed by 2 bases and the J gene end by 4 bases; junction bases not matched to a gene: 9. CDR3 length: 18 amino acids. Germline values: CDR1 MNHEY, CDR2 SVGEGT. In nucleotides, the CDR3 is TGTGCCAGCAGTTACCCTCTAGCGGGAGGGAGGGTATACAATGAGCAGTTCTTC. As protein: CASSYPLAGGRVYNEQFF.

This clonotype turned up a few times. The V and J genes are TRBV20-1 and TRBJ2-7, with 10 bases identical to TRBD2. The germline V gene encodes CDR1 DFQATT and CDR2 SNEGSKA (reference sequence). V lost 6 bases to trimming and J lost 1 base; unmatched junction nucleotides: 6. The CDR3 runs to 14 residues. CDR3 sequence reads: CSAPGLASSYEQYF. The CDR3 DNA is TGCAGTGCGCCGGGACTAGCGAGTTCCTACGAGCAGTACTTC.

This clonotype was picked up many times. CDR3: CASSSPTDTQYF. CDR3 coding DNA: TGTGCCAGCAGCTCCCCCACAGATACGCAGTATTTT. The chain uses TRBV3-1 and TRBJ2-3; D unresolved. From germline, CDR1 is LGHDT and CDR2 YNNKEL (reference sequence). The CDR3 extends over 12 amino acids. V gave up 5 bases and J gave up 2 bases, with 5 bases separating them.

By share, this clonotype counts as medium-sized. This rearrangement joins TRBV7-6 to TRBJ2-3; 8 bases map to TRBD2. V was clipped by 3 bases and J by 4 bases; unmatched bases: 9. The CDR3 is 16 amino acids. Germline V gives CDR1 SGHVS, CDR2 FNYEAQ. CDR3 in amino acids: CASSFTGTRGADTQYF. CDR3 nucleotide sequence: TGTGCCAGCAGCTTCACCGGGACTAGGGGTGCAGATACGCAGTATTTT.

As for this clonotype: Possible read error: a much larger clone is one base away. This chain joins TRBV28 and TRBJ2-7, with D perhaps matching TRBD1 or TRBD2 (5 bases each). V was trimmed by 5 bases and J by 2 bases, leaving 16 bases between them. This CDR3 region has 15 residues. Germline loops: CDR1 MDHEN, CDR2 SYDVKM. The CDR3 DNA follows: TGTGCCAGCAGTCTACCACTAGTGGGACCCTACGAGCAGTACTTC. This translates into CASSLPLVGPYEQYF.

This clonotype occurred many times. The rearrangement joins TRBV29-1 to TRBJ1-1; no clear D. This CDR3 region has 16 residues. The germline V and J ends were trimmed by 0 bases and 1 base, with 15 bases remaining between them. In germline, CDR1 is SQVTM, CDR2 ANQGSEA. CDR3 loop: CSVEDLQQPKNTEAFF. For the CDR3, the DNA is TGCAGCGTTGAAGATCTTCAGCAGCCGAAGAACACTGAAGCTTTCTTT.

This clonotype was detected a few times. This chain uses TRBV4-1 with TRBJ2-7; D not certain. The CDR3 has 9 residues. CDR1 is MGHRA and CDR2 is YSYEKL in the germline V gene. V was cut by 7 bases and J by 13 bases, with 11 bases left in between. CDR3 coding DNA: TGCGCCAGCACCGTTAGTGGCTACTTC. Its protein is CASTVSGYF.

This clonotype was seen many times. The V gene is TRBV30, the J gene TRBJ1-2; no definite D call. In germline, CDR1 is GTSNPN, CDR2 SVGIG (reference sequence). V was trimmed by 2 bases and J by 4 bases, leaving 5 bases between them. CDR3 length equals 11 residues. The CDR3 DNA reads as TGTGCCTGGAGTAGGCTCTATGGCTACACCTTC. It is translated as CAWSRLYGYTF.

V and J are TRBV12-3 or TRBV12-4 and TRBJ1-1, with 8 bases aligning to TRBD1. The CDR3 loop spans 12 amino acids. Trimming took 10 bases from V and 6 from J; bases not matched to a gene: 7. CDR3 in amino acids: CATDRASAEAFF. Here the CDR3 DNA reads TGTGCCACGGACAGGGCGAGCGCTGAAGCTTTCTTT.